This T cell receptor (beta chain) was identified in a study of CD8+ T cells in alopecia areata. Study information: The study gave treated patients oral tofacitinib at 5 to 10 mg twice daily.

Extracted RNA was reverse transcribed into cDNA, the sequencing template. Sequenced by immunoSEQ multiplex PCR; TCRdb stores in-frame clones only, minus some. The repertoire has about 180,000 clones, roughly 65% of them found once; the top ten carry around 1.6%. The germline CDR1 and CDR2 sequences are SQVTM and ANQGSEA. The CDR3 runs to 12 residues. V lost 7 bases, J lost 6 bases, and 13 bases lay in between. Points on this clone: Antigen specificity is unknown.

Study-wide points: Relative to mice, TCR sharing across patients was less clear, a difference possibly HLA-related.

Patients with alopecia areata provided lesional scalp punch biopsies as well as peripheral blood. Isolation of CD4+ and CD8+ T cells from PBMCs was achieved by sorting. The chain has TRBV29-1 and TRBJ2-1, with a weak D call TRBD1 (5 bases). This TCR was recovered from a human donor with alopecia areata. This sample comprised CD4+ T cells sorted from blood, obtained at week 0. Written as DNA, the CDR3 is TGCAGCGGGGGCAGGGCGGTCAATGAGCAGTTCTTC. Translation gives CSGGRAVNEQFF.